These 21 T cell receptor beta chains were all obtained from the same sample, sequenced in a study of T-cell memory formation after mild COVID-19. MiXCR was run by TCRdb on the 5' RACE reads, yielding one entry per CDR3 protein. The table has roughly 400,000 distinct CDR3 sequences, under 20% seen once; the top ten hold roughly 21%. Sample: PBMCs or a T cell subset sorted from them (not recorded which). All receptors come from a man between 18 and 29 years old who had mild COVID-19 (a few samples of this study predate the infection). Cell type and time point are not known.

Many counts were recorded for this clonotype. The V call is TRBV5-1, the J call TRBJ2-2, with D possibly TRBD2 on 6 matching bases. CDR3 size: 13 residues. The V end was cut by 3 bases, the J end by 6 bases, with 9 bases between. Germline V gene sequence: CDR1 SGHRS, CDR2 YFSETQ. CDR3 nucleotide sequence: TGCGCCAGCAGCTGGCGGGGATCCGGGGAGCTGTTTTTT. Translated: CASSWRGSGELFF.

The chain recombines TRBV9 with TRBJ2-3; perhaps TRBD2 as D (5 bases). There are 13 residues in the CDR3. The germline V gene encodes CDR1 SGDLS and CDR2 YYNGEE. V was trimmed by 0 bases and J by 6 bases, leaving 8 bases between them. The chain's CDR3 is CASSVVLADTQYF. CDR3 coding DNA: TGTGCCAGCAGCGTAGTCCTAGCCGATACGCAGTATTTT.

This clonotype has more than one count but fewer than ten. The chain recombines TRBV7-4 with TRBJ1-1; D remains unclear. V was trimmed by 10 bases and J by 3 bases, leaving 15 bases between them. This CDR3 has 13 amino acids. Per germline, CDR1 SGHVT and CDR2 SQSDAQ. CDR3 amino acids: CAKPARRDTEAFF. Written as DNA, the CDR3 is TGTGCCAAACCTGCCAGGAGGGACACTGAAGCTTTCTTT.

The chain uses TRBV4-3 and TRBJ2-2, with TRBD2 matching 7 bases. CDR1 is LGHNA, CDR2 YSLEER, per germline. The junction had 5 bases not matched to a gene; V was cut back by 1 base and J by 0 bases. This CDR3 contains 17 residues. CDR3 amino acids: CASSQVAGAANTGELFF. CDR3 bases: TGCGCCAGCAGCCAAGTGGCGGGAGCAGCGAACACCGGGGAGCTGTTTTTT.

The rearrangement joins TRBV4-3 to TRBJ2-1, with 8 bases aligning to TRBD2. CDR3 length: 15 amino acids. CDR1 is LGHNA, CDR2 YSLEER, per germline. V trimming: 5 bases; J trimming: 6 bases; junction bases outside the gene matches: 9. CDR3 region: CASSYGGLGANEQFF. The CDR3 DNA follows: TGCGCCAGCAGCTACGGGGGACTAGGGGCCAATGAGCAGTTCTTC.

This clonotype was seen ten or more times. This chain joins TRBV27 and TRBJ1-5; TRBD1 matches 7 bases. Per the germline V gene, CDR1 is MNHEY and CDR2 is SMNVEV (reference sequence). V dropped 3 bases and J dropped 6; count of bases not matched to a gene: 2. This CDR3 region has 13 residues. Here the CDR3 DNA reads TGTGCCAGCAGTTTTGAGGGGGCTCAGCCCCAGCATTTT. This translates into CASSFEGAQPQHF.

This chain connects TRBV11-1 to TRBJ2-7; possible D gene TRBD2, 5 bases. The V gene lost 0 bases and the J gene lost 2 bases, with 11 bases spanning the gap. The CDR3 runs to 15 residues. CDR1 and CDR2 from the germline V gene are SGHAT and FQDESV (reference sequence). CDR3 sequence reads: CASSLAPTNTYEQYV. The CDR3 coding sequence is TGTGCCAGCAGCTTAGCACCGACTAATACCTACGAGCAGTACGTC.

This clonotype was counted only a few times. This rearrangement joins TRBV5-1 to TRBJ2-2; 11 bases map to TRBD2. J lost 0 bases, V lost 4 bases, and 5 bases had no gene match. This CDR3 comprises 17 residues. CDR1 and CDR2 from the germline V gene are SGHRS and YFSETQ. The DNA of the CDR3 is TGCGCCAGCAGCCATAGCGGGGGGGGCTCGAACACCGGGGAGCTGTTTTTT. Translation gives CASSHSGGGSNTGELFF.

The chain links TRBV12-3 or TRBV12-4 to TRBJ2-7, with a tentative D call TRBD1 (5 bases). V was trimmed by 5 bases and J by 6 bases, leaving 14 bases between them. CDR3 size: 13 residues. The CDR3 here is CASSAPPGPEQYF. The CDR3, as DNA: TGTGCCAGCAGTGCACCCCCAGGGCCCGAGCAGTACTTC.

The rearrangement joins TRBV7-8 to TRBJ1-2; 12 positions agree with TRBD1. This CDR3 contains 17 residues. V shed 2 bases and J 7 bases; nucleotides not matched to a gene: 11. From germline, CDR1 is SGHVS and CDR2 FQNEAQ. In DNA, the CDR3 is TGTGCCAGCAGCTTACACCCCGGGACAGGGGGCCTTGTTGGCTACACCTTC. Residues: CASSLHPGTGGLVGYTF.

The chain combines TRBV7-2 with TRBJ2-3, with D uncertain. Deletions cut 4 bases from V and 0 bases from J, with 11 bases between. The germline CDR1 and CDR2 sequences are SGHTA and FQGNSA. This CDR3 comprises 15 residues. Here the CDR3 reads CASSSLPWSTDTQYF. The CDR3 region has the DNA TGTGCCAGCAGCTCCTTACCTTGGAGCACAGATACGCAGTATTTT.

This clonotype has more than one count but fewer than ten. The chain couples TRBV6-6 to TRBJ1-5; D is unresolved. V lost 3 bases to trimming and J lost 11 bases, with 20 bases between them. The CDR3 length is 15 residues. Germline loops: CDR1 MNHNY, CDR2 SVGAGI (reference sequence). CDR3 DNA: TGTGCCAGCAGTTATGGTCTGGGCCCTCAGGAAGCCCAGCATTTT. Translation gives CASSYGLGPQEAQHF.

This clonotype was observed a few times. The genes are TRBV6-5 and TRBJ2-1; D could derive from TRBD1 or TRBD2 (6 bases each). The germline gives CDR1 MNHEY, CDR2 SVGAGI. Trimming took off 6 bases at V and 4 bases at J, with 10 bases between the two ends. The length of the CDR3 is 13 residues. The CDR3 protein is CASRRGAYNEQFF. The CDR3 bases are TGTGCCAGCAGGAGGGGGGCGTACAATGAGCAGTTCTTC.

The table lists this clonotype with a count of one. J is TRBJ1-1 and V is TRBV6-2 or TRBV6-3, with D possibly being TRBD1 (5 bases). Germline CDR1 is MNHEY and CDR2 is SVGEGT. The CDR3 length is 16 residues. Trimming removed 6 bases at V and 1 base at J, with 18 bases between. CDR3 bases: TGTGCCAGCAGACTGGGGGGTTTCAGTGAGAACACTGAAGCTTTCTTT. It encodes CASRLGGFSENTEAFF.

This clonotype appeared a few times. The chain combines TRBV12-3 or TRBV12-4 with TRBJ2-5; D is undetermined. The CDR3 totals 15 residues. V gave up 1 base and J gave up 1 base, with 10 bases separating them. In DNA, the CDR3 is TGTGCCAGCAGTTTAGGGGCGACGGTCCAAGAGACCCAGTACTTC. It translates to CASSLGATVQETQYF.

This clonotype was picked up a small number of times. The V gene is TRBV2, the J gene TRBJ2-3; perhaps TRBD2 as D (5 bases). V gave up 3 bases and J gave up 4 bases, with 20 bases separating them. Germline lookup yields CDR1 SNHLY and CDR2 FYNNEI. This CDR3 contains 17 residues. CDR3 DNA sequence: TGTGCCAGCAGTGAGAGGGTGTCTTTGTTGGTGGCAGATACGCAGTATTTT. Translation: CASSERVSLLVADTQYF.

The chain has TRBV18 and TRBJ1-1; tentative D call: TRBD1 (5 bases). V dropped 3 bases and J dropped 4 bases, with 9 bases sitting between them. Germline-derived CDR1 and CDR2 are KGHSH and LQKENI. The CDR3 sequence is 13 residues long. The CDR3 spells CASSPGGSTEAFF. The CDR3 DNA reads TGTGCCAGCTCACCGGGGGGGAGCACTGAAGCTTTCTTT.

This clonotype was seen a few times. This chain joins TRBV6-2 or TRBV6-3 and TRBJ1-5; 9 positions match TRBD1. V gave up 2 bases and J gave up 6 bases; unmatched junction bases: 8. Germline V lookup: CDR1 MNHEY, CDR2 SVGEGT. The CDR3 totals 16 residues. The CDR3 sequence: CASSYGGTGIGQPQHF. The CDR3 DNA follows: TGTGCCAGCAGTTACGGCGGGACAGGGATAGGTCAGCCCCAGCATTTT.

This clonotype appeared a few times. The CDR3 reads CSAPRGGENTEAFF. The CDR3 region has the DNA TGCAGTGCTCCGAGGGGCGGTGAAAACACTGAAGCTTTCTTT. The rearrangement joins TRBV20-1 to TRBJ1-1; a weak D match, TRBD1 (5 bases). Looked up from germline, CDR1 is DFQATT and CDR2 is SNEGSKA (reference sequence). Trimming removed 5 bases at V and 2 bases at J, with 15 bases between. The CDR3 is 14 amino acids.

The CDR3 DNA follows: TGCGCCAGCAGCTTGAGGAATAACTATGGCTACACCTTC. Its protein product is CASSLRNNYGYTF. The chain is built from TRBV5-1 and TRBJ1-2; D is unresolved. Trimming took off 1 base at V and 1 base at J, with 5 bases between the two ends. Germline-derived CDR1 and CDR2 are SGHRS and YFSETQ. The CDR3 totals 13 residues.

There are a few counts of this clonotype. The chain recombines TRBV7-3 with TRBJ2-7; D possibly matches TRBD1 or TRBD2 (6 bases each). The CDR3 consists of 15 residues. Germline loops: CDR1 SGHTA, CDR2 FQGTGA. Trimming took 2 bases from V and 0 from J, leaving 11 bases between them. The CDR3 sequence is CASSLEGGRSYEQYF. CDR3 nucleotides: TGTGCCAGCAGCTTAGAGGGGGGCCGCTCCTACGAGCAGTACTTC. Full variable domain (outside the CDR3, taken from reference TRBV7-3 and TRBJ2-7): GAGVSQTPSNKVTEKGKYVELRCDPISGHTALYWYRQSLGQGPEFLIYFQGTGAADDSGLPNDRFFAVRPEGSVSTLKIQRTERGDSAVYLCASSLEGGRSYEQYFGPGTRLTVT.